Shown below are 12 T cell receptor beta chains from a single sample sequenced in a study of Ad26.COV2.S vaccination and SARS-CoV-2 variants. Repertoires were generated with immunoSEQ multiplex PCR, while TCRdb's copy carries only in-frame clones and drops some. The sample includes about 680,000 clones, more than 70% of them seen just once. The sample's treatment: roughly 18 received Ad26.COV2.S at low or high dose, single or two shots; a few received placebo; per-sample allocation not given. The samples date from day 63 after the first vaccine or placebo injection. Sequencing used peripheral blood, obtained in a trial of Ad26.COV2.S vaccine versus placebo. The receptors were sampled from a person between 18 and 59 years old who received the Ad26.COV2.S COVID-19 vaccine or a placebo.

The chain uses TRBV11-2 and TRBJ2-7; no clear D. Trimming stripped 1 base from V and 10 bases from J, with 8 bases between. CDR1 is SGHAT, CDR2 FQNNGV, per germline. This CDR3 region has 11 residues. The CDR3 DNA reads TGTGCCAGCAGCTTAGGGCAGAAACAGTACTTC. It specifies CASSLGQKQYF. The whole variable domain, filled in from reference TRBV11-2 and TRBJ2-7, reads EAGVAQSPRYKIIEKRQSVAFWCNPISGHATLYWYQQILGQGPKLLIQFQNNGVVDDSQLPKDRFSAERLKGVDSTLKIQPAKLEDSAVYLCASSLGQKQYFGPGTRLTVT.

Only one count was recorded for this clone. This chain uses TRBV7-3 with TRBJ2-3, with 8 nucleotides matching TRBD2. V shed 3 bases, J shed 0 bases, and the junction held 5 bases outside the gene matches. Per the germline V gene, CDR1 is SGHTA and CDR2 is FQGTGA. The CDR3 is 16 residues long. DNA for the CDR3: TGTGCCAGCAGCTTTACCGGGGGGGCTAGCACAGATACGCAGTATTTT. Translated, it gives CASSFTGGASTDTQYF.

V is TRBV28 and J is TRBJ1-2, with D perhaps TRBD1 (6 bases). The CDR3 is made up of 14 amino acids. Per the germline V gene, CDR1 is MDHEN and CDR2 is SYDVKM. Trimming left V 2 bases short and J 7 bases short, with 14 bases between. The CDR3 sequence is CASSLPSGVSGYTF. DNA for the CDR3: TGTGCCAGCAGTTTACCTTCAGGGGTCTCTGGCTACACCTTC.

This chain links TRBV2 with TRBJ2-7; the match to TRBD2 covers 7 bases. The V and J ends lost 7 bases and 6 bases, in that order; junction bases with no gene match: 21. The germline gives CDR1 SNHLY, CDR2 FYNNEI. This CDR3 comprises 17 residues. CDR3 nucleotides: TGTGCCAGCATGTTGGACTCCGGTGGGTCTAGCGGAGGCGAGCAGTACTTC. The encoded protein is CASMLDSGGSSGGEQYF. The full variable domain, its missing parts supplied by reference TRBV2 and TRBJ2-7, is EPEVTQTPSHQVTQMGQEVILRCVPISNHLYFYWYRQILGQKVEFLVSFYNNEISEKSEIFDDQFSVERPDGSNFTLKIRSTKLEDSAMYFCASMLDSGGSSGGEQYFGPGTRLTVT.

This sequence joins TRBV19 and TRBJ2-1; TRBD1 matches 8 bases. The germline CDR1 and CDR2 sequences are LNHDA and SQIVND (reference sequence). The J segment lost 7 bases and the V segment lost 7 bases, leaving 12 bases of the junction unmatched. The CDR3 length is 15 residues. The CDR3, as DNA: TGTGCCAGTACCTTAAGGACAGGGCTTTGGAATGAGCAGTTCTTC. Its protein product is CASTLRTGLWNEQFF.

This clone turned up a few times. CDR3 sequence: CASSQDSGRADTEAFF. CDR3 coding DNA: TGCGCCAGCAGCCAAGATTCGGGAAGGGCGGACACTGAAGCTTTCTTT. This chain joins TRBV4-1 and TRBJ1-1; D not resolved. This CDR3 has 16 residues. Germline values: CDR1 MGHRA, CDR2 YSYEKL. V gave up 0 bases and J gave up 3 bases, with 14 bases separating them.

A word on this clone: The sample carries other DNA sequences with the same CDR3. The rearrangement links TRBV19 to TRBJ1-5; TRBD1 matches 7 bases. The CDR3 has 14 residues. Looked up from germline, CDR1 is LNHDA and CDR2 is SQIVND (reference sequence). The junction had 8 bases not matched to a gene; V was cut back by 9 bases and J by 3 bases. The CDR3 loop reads CASSSTGPNQPQHF. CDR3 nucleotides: TGTGCCAGCAGTTCGACAGGGCCCAATCAGCCCCAGCATTTT.

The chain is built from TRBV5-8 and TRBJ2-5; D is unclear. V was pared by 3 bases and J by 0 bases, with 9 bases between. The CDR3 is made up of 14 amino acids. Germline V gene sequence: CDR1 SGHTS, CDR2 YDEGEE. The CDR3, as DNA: TGTGCCAGCAGCTCGGACGGGTACCAAGAGACCCAGTACTTC. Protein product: CASSSDGYQETQYF. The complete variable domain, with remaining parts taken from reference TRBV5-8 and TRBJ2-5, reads EAGVTQSPTHLIKTRGQQATLRCSPISGHTSVYWYQQALGLGLQFLLWYDEGEERNRGNFPPRFSGRQFPNYSSELNVNALELEDSALYLCASSSDGYQETQYFGPGTRLLVL.

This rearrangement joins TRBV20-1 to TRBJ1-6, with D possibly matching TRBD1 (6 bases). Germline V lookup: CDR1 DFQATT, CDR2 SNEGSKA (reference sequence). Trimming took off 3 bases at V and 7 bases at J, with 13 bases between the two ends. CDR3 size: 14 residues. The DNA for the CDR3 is TGCAGTGCTAGTTTCCGGGGGGCGAATTCACCCCTCCACTTT. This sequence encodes CSASFRGANSPLHF.

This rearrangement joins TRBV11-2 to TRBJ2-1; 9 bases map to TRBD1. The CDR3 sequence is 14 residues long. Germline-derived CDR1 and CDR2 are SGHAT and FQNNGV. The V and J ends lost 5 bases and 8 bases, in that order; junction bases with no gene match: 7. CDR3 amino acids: CASSPWTGEDEQFF. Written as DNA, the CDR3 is TGTGCCAGCAGCCCCTGGACAGGGGAAGATGAGCAGTTCTTC.

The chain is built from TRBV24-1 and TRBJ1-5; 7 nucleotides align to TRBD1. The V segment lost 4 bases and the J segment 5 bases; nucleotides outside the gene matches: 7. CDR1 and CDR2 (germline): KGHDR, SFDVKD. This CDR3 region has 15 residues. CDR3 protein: CATSDPRTGDQPQHF. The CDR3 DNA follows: TGTGCCACCAGTGACCCTAGAACAGGGGATCAGCCCCAGCATTTT.

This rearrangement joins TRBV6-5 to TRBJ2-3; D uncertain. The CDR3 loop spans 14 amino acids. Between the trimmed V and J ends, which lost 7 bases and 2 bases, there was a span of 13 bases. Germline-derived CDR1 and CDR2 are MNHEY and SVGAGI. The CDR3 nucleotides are TGTGCCAGCAAGAGTAGCCCGGCCACAGATACGCAGTATTTT. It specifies CASKSSPATDTQYF.